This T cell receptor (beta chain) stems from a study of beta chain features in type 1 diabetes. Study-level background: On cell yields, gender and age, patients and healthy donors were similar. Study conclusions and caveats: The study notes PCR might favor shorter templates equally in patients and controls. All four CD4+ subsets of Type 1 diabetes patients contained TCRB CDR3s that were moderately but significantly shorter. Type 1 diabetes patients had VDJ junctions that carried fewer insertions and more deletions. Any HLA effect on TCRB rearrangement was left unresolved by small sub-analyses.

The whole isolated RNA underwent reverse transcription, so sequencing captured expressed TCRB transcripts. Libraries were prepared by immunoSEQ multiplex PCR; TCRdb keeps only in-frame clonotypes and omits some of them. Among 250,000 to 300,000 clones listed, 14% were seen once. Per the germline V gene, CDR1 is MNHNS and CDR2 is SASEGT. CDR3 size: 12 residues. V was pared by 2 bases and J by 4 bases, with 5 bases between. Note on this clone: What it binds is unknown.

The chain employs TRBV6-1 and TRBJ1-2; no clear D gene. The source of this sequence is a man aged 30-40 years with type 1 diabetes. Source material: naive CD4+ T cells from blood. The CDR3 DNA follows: TGTGCCAGCAGTGAACCGTCCTATGGCTACACCTTC. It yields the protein CASSEPSYGYTF.